The rows below give T cell receptor beta chains drawn from one sample of a study of shared clonotypes between healthy human individuals. Sequencing was performed with immunoSEQ multiplex PCR; in TCRdb, only in-frame clones are kept and a portion is missing. The sample comprises more than 400,000 clones, 60% to 80% of which are singletons, and approximately 12% rests with the top ten. Sequenced input: PBMCs. The receptors were sampled from a woman in her 40s in good health. Some clones in this sample may be carry-over from other donors' samples. CDR3s include the opening cysteine and the closing phenylalanine or tryptophan. D genes are given only for firm matches. Where a row states a size, it is once, few, many or the class of an expanded clone; other rows omit it.

d_call | j_call | clone_size | v_call | cdr3_aa | cdr3_nt
. | TRBJ2-2 | . | TRBV9 | CASSMELSTGELFF | TGTGCCAGCAGCATGGAACTATCCACCGGGGAGCTGTTTTTT
. | TRBJ2-3 | few | TRBV29-1 | CSGKRPSTDTQYF | TGCAGCGGAAAGAGGCCCAGCACAGATACGCAGTATTTT
. | TRBJ2-5 | once | TRBV6-1 | CASTSGHQETQYF | TGTGCCAGCACCAGCGGGCACCAAGAGACCCAGTACTTC
. | TRBJ2-1 | . | TRBV6-5 | CASSYGGGSDEQFF | TGTGCCAGCAGTTACGGGGGCGGGAGCGATGAGCAGTTCTTC
TRBD2 | TRBJ2-1 | . | TRBV18 | CASSPGVAGTYEQFF | TGTGCCAGCTCACCAGGGGTAGCGGGAACCTATGAGCAGTTCTTC
. | TRBJ2-3 | . | TRBV6-5 | CASSPDVGDTQYF | TGTGCCAGCAGCCCCGACGTGGGGGATACGCAGTATTTT
. | TRBJ1-5 | . | TRBV9 | CASSQGQLNQPQHF | TGTGCCAGCAGCCAGGGGCAACTCAATCAGCCCCAGCATTTT
. | TRBJ2-1 | . | TRBV5-1 | CASSLFFPGAYNEQFF | TGCGCCAGCAGCTTGTTTTTTCCAGGGGCCTACAATGAGCAGTTCTTC
. | TRBJ1-2 | . | TRBV19 | CASSATGTRYGYTF | TGTGCCAGTAGTGCTACCGGGACACGATATGGCTACACCTTC
. | TRBJ2-7 | . | TRBV11-2 | CASSSSLGLGEQYF | TGTGCCAGCAGCTCCTCCCTCGGGCTTGGGGAGCAGTACTTC
. | TRBJ1-1 | . | TRBV4-1 | CASSQVYTVNTEAFF | TGCGCCAGCAGCCAAGTTTACACGGTGAACACTGAAGCTTTCTTT
. | TRBJ1-5 | once | TRBV29-1 | CSVGWGSNQPQHF | TGCAGCGTTGGATGGGGATCCAATCAGCCCCAGCATTTT
TRBD2 | TRBJ2-1 | . | TRBV5-1 | CASSSTSGSSNEQFF | TGCGCCAGCAGCTCCACTAGCGGGAGTTCCAATGAGCAGTTCTTC
TRBD2 | TRBJ2-1 | . | TRBV28 | CASSFSPTSGYSNEQFF | TGTGCCAGCAGTTTCTCCCCGACTAGCGGGTATAGTAATGAGCAGTTCTTC
TRBD1 | TRBJ1-5 | . | TRBV15 | CATSGTGEYQPQHF | TGTGCCACCAGCGGGACAGGGGAATATCAGCCCCAGCATTTT